This T cell receptor (beta chain) was recovered during a study of cytomegalovirus exposure and HLA in healthy donors. Unmatched junction bases numbered 14, after V lost 2 bases and J lost 6 bases. Germline CDR1 and CDR2: SQVTM and ANQGSEA. The CDR3 covers 16 residues. Regarding this clone: Its antigen is not identified.

The PCR contained 60 Vbeta and 13 Jbeta primers. This table comes from immunoSEQ multiplex PCR, and its TCRdb copy is limited to in-frame clones, with some not included. The data contain under 200,000 clones, roughly 82% of them singletons. Overall study results and limits: About 90% or about 30% of the time was how often most TCR beta V segments were productive, according to an earlier analysis.

The chain has TRBV29-1 and TRBJ2-3, with 7 bases matching TRBD2. The sequence was obtained from a man aged 50-60 years in good health and CMV-seropositive. Sequencing was done on a sample of PBMCs. The CDR3: CSVEWGSGRESDTQYF. As DNA, the CDR3 is TGCAGCGTTGAATGGGGTAGTGGGCGGGAGAGTGATACGCAGTATTTT.